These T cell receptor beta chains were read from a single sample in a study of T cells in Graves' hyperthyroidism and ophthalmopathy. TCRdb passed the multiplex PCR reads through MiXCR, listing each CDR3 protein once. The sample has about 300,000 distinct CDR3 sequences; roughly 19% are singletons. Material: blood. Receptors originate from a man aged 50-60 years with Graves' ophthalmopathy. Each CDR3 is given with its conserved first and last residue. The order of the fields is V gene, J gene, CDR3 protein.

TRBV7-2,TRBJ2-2,CASSPRLAGGLRAGELFF
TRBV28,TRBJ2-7,CASSLTGTGRLEQYF
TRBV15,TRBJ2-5,CATSTGTQETQYF
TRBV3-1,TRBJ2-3,CASSHVGLAGGLSTDTQYF
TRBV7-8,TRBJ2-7,CASSLTSGSSDEQYF
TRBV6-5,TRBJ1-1,CASSYSSMAGFTEAFF
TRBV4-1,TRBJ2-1,CASSQEGRASGSHEQFF
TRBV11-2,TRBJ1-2,CASSLEGRGGYTF
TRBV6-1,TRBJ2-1,CASSAETGRNEQFF
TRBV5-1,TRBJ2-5,CASSLYQGDQETQYF
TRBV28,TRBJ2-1,CASSLTGNGYNEQFF
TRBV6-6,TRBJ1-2,CASSYPQGLGYTF
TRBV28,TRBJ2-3,CASSSPRGGTDTQYF
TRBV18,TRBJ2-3,CASSSKAGGTDTQYF
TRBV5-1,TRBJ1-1,CASSPRTVILNTEAFF
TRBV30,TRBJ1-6,CAWSVGENSPLHF
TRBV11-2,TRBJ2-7,CASSFAVASGRPRIVSYEQYF
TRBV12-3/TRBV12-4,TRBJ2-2,CASKTGLAATGELFF
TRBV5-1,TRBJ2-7,CASSLSSGTPLRGGEQYF
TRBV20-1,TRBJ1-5,CSASRDIGNQPQHF
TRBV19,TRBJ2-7,CASSIADSGTYEQYF
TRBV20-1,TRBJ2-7,CSARDLAVPGEQYF
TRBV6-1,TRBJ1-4,CASSERDLNEKLFF
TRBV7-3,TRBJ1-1,CASSLIWGTEAFF
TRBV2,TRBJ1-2,CASSDNRGNYGYTF
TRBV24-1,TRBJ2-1,CATSDETGGLYNEQFF
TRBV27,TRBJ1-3,CASMTVASGNTIYF
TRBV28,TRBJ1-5,CASINLRGRNQPQHF
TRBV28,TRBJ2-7,CASSLRESWEQYF
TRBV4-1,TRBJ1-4,CASSQERTGVGGEKLFF
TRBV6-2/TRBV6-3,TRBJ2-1,CASSRTGTNNEQFF
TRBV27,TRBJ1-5,CASSLGVGLQQHF
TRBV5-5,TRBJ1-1,CASSSRLGTEAFF
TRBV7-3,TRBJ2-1,CASSKSGSWHEQFF
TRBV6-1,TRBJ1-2,CASSPDDRGGDGYTF
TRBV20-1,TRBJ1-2,CSASHAFGGDYGYTF
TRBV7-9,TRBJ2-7,CASSGGTTSREPFGEQYF
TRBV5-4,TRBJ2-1,CASNLDRANEQFF
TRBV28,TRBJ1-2,CASSFPAGARDGYTF
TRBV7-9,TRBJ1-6,CASSQDSFGSPLHF
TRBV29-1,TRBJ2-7,CSAGRPQGPYEQYF
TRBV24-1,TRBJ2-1,CATSDPGTSGRADEQFF
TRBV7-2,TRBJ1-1,CASSLWSNTEAFF
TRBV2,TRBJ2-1,CASSELAGNNEQFF
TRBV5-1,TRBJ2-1,CASSLALAGPYNEQFF
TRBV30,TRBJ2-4,CAWSLLDKNIQYF
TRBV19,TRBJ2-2,CASTPRRGGASPGELFF
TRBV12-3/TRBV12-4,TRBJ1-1,CASQNRVGNTEAFF
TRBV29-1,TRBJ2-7,CSVDQGTSYEQYF
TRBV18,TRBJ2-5,CASSPRDIQETQYF
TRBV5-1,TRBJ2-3,CASTTGSADTQYF
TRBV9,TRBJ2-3,CASSAQGVEDTQYF
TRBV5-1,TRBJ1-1,CASSLWAQGGSRDTEAFF
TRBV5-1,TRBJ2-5,CASSDSVEETQYF
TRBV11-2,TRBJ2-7,CASSLSQGIFYEQYF
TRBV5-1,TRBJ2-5,CASSTEETQYF
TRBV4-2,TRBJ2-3,CASSQVGSGASTDTQYF